This T cell receptor beta chain was found in a study of T cells in Graves' hyperthyroidism and ophthalmopathy. Based on clinical symptoms, serum thyroxine and TRAb, thyroid ultrasound and orbital computed tomography, diagnoses were reached. Regions amplified from RNA transcripts were the TCR beta CDR3 regions. The study used the HTBI primer set for a first-round RT-PCR of the TCR CDR3. MiXCR, run by TCRdb on the multiplex PCR reads, gives a single entry per CDR3 protein. The sample contains 600,000 to 700,000 distinct CDR3 sequences, less than 45% of which appear only once. This CDR3 is built from 14 residues. Trimming cost V 5 bases and J 3 bases, with 13 bases left between them. The V gene's germline CDR1 is MNHEY and CDR2 SVGAGI.

The sample taken for sequencing was peripheral blood or thyroid tissue (not recorded which). The chain carries TRBV6-5 and TRBJ1-2, with D unresolved. The clonotype comes from an adult man with Graves' disease, either hyperthyroidism or ophthalmopathy (not recorded which). CDR3 in amino acids: CASSRTGFDYGYTF. The CDR3 DNA reads as TGTGCCAGCAGTCGGACGGGCTTCGACTATGGCTACACCTTC.